This TCR beta chain is from a study of blood T cell repertoires in COVID-19. Study background: Donors in the United States, Italy and Spain gave samples during acute or convalescent COVID-19.

The CDR3 is 16 amino acids. In germline, CDR1 is LGHDT, CDR2 YNNKEL (reference sequence). Trimming shortened V by 1 base and J by 1 base, and 14 bases separated the two germline ends. Original processing methods: Amplifying reference gene primers gave estimates of nucleated cell counts. The data were produced by immunoSEQ multiplex PCR, yet TCRdb's version contains in-frame clones alone and is incomplete. That table furnishes V, J and clone size, whereas the DNA furnished D and trimming. Of 200,000 to 250,000 clones in the sample, 80% to 90% were seen once. This receptor was obtained from a woman aged 50 to 60 with acute COVID-19. This rearrangement joins TRBV3-1 (or the pseudogene TRBV3-2) to TRBJ2-7; D might be TRBD1 (6 bases). Source material: PBMCs or T cells enriched from blood (not recorded which). CDR3: CASSQGPQTGSYEQYF. The DNA of the CDR3 is TGTGCCAGCAGCCAAGGACCCCAGACAGGTTCCTACGAGCAGTACTTC.